One and the same sample provided the 28 T cell receptor beta chains below, sequenced in a study of OX40 agonist ivuxolimab in advanced cancers. Profiled with immunoSEQ multiplex PCR; TCRdb holds only in-frame clones, not every one. This table holds tens of thousands of clones, around 78% found once. The sample consisted of CD4+ or CD8+ T cells sorted from blood, taken in a trial of the OX40 agonist ivuxolimab. The receptors come from an adult with an advanced solid tumor such as melanoma, head and neck, liver or kidney cancer.

V usage is TRBV30 and J usage is TRBJ2-1; the D gene is possibly TRBD1 (6 bases). V was cut by 5 bases and J by 4 bases, with 12 bases left in between. Germline CDR1 reads GTSNPN; CDR2 reads SVGIG (reference sequence). The length of the CDR3 is 13 residues. The chain's CDR3 is CAWGKGQYNEQFF. CDR3 nucleotides: TGTGCCTGGGGTAAAGGACAGTACAATGAGCAGTTCTTC.

The gene calls are TRBV6-1 and TRBJ1-3; 9 bases line up with TRBD1. From germline, CDR1 is MNHNS and CDR2 SASEGT. This CDR3 comprises 17 residues. J lost 4 bases, V lost 2 bases, and 9 bases had no gene match. The CDR3 loop reads CASSEPTGGRTGNTIYF. Here the CDR3 DNA reads TGTGCCAGCAGTGAACCTACAGGGGGCCGCACAGGAAACACCATATATTTT.

This clone was seen more than once but under ten times. The J gene is TRBJ1-2, the V gene TRBV5-6, with a weak D call TRBD1 (6 bases). This CDR3 is built from 13 residues. Germline assignment: CDR1 SGHDT and CDR2 YYEEEE. V was trimmed by 5 bases and J by 4 bases, leaving 12 bases between them. The chain's CDR3 is CASSRQDTYGYTF. In DNA, the CDR3 is TGTGCCAGCAGTAGACAGGACACCTATGGCTACACCTTC.

V and J are TRBV6-1 and TRBJ1-2; D is uncertain. V was pared by 7 bases and J by 2 bases, with 14 bases between. CDR3 length: 14 residues. Germline assignment: CDR1 MNHNS and CDR2 SASEGT. The CDR3 nucleotides read TGTGCCAGCACCTCTCGGCAGGCGAACTATGGCTACACCTTC. Its translation: CASTSRQANYGYTF.

The chain combines TRBV7-2 with TRBJ1-4; D uncertain. The CDR3 runs 15 residues. Trimming cost V 1 base and J 4 bases, with 10 bases left between them. Germline values: CDR1 SGHTA, CDR2 FQGNSA. The CDR3: CASSLDQWDNEKLFF. CDR3 sequence (DNA): TGTGCCAGCAGCTTAGACCAGTGGGATAATGAAAAACTGTTTTTT.

The V and J genes are TRBV30 and TRBJ1-6; D may be TRBD1 (6 bases). This CDR3 is 14 amino acids long. The germline CDR1 and CDR2 sequences are GTSNPN and SVGIG (reference sequence). The V end lost 3 bases, the J end lost 8 bases, and 14 bases lay between the germline ends. CDR3 loop: CAWSLAGDHSPLHF. DNA for the CDR3: TGTGCCTGGAGCCTTGCAGGGGATCATTCACCCCTCCACTTT.

The J gene is TRBJ2-3, the V gene TRBV6-5; 10 bases are a match to TRBD1. From germline, CDR1 is MNHEY and CDR2 SVGAGI. The CDR3 runs 15 residues. V gave up 4 bases and J gave up 9 bases; unmatched junction bases: 10. In nucleotides, the CDR3 is TGTGCCAGCAGTTTATCCGGGACAGGGGTCGACACGCAGTATTTT. Amino acid sequence: CASSLSGTGVDTQYF.

V is TRBV18 and J is TRBJ2-7, with TRBD1 as a possible D gene (6 bases). Per the germline V gene, CDR1 is KGHSH and CDR2 is LQKENI. The CDR3 is 14 residues long. The V gene lost 1 base and the J gene lost 0 bases, with 7 bases spanning the gap. The CDR3 nucleotides are TGTGCCAGCTCACCACTACAGGGCTCCTACGAGCAGTACTTC. Its protein product is CASSPLQGSYEQYF.

This rearrangement joins TRBV5-1 to TRBJ2-3; 11 bases align to TRBD2. The CDR3 extends over 16 amino acids. Germline CDR1 reads SGHRS; CDR2 reads YFSETQ. The V segment lost 2 bases and the J segment 1 base; nucleotides outside the gene matches: 3. This CDR3 is CASSFELAGGTDTQYF. The CDR3 bases are TGCGCCAGCAGCTTCGAACTAGCGGGGGGCACAGATACGCAGTATTTT.

The genes are TRBV13 and TRBJ1-1; a weak D match, TRBD1 (5 bases). CDR1 is PRHDT and CDR2 is FYEKMQ in the germline V gene (reference sequence). V was shortened by 0 bases and J by 2 bases, with 16 bases between the two germline ends. CDR3 size: 17 residues. The CDR3 DNA reads TGTGCCAGCAGCTTAGGCCGATTGGGGGTAACTAACACTGAAGCTTTCTTT. It translates to CASSLGRLGVTNTEAFF.

J is TRBJ2-7 and V is TRBV6-6, with 8 bases lining up with TRBD2. Germline CDR1 reads MNHNY; CDR2 reads SVGAGI (reference sequence). The CDR3 totals 14 residues. The ends lost 4 bases at V and 2 bases at J; junction bases unmatched: 4. CDR3 nucleotide sequence: TGTGCCAGCAGTTCGGCGGGGGGCACCTACGAGCAGTACTTC. Its protein product is CASSSAGGTYEQYF.

This chain uses TRBV6-5 with TRBJ2-7; D unresolved. There are 15 residues in the CDR3. With 0 bases removed from V and 0 bases from J, the gap between germline ends came to 9 bases. Germline CDR1 MNHEY, CDR2 SVGAGI. The CDR3 here is CASSYSILPSYEQYF. DNA of the CDR3: TGTGCCAGCAGTTACTCGATTCTACCCTCCTACGAGCAGTACTTC.

The gene calls are TRBV2 and TRBJ1-6; D perhaps matches TRBD1 (6 bases). The germline V gene has CDR1 SNHLY and CDR2 FYNNEI. The CDR3 contains 16 residues. Deletions cut 8 bases from V and 12 bases from J, with 26 bases between. The CDR3 DNA follows: TGTGCCAGCTCCCCGGCTTCCGGGACACCTTTTGGACCCCTCCACTTT. Amino acid sequence: CASSPASGTPFGPLHF.

The chain links TRBV30 to TRBJ1-4; 7 bases map to TRBD1. Germline V lookup: CDR1 GTSNPN, CDR2 SVGIG (reference sequence). V lost 1 base and J lost 8; bases outside the gene matches: 4. This CDR3 region has 13 residues. CDR3 protein: CAWSASGGEKLFF. In nucleotides, the CDR3 is TGTGCCTGGAGTGCCTCAGGGGGGGAAAAACTGTTTTTT. Combining the CDR3 with reference TRBV30 and TRBJ1-4 gives the whole variable domain SQTIHQWPATLVQPVGSPLSLECTVEGTSNPNLYWYRQAAGRGLQLLFYSVGIGQISSEVPQNLSASRPQDRQFILSSKKLLLSDSGFYLCAWSASGGEKLFFGSGTQLSVL.

This sequence joins TRBV7-9 and TRBJ2-7; D might be TRBD1 (5 bases). Germline V CDR1 and CDR2: SEHNR, FQNEAQ (reference sequence). The CDR3 sequence is 11 residues long. Trimming removed 5 bases at V and 5 bases at J, with 7 bases between. The CDR3 region has the DNA TGTGCCAGCAGCCTCAGGGACGAGCAGTACTTC. It encodes CASSLRDEQYF.

V is TRBV7-2 and J is TRBJ2-3; 9 bases map to TRBD2. CDR1 and CDR2 from the germline V gene are SGHTA and FQGNSA. V lost 0 bases to trimming and J lost 4 bases; unmatched junction nucleotides: 2. The CDR3 contains 15 residues. The CDR3 spells CASSLASGGADTQYF. The CDR3 DNA sequence: TGTGCCAGCAGCTTAGCTAGCGGGGGCGCAGATACGCAGTATTTT.

This sequence joins TRBV25-1 and TRBJ1-2; possible D gene TRBD1, 5 bases. V dropped 5 bases and J dropped 8 bases, with 15 bases sitting between them. There are 13 residues in the CDR3. Germline CDR1 and CDR2: MGHDK and SYGVNS. The CDR3 bases are TGTGCCAGCAGTTTCGGGACCTTCGAGGGCTACACCTTC. Its translation: CASSFGTFEGYTF.

The V gene is TRBV18, the J gene TRBJ2-7; perhaps TRBD2 as D (7 bases). The CDR3 covers 14 residues. Trimming took 6 bases from V and 5 from J, leaving 17 bases between them. In germline, CDR1 is KGHSH, CDR2 LQKENI. In DNA form, the CDR3 reads TGTGCCAGCTCCCCGACTCGGGGGGCCCACGAGCAGTACTTC. Translation gives CASSPTRGAHEQYF.

The rearrangement joins TRBV5-1 to TRBJ2-7; tentative D call: TRBD2 (7 bases). Deletions cut 0 bases from V and 3 bases from J, with 16 bases between. Per germline, CDR1 SGHRS and CDR2 YFSETQ. CDR3 length equals 16 residues. CDR3 nucleotide sequence: TGCGCCAGCAGCTTGGAAAGGGGGGGTCTTGGCTACGAGCAGTACTTC. It specifies CASSLERGGLGYEQYF.

The V and J genes are TRBV19 and TRBJ1-3, with D possibly matching TRBD1 (5 bases). Trimming pared 4 bases from V and 3 bases from J, leaving 10 bases between. Germline CDR1 is LNHDA and CDR2 is SQIVND (reference sequence). This CDR3 is 14 amino acids long. Here the CDR3 reads CASSTGLGGNTIYF. CDR3 nucleotides: TGTGCCAGTAGTACAGGGCTCGGTGGAAACACCATATATTTT.

V gene TRBV13 combines with J gene TRBJ1-6; 7 nucleotides match TRBD1. This CDR3 has 15 residues. The ends lost 4 bases at V and 10 bases at J; junction bases unmatched: 10. Per germline, CDR1 PRHDT and CDR2 FYEKMQ (reference sequence). CDR3 protein: CASSWGDREKSPLHF. CDR3 in DNA: TGTGCCAGCAGCTGGGGAGACAGGGAAAAATCACCCCTCCACTTT. The full variable domain, in which reference TRBV13 and TRBJ1-6 provide the parts outside the CDR3, is AAGVIQSPRHLIKEKRETATLKCYPIPRHDTVYWYQQGPGQDPQFLISFYEKMQSDKGSIPDRFSAQQFSDYHSELNMSSLELGDSALYFCASSWGDREKSPLHFGNGTRLTVT.

This chain uses TRBV5-1 with TRBJ2-3, with 7 bases identical to TRBD2. Trimming removed 4 bases from V and 2 bases from J; junction bases left unmatched: 7. This CDR3 has 15 amino acids. Germline CDR1 and CDR2: SGHRS and YFSETQ. CDR3 sequence reads: CASSATLANTDTQYF. The CDR3 DNA is TGCGCCAGCAGCGCGACACTAGCGAACACAGATACGCAGTATTTT.

V is TRBV7-8 and J is TRBJ1-5; D gene uncertain. Trimming cost V 5 bases and J 9 bases, with 11 bases left between them. The germline gives CDR1 SGHVS, CDR2 FQNEAQ. The CDR3 has 12 residues. CDR3 sequence (DNA): TGTGCCAGCAGCCCCTTCGCAGGGCCCCAGCATTTT. Its translation: CASSPFAGPQHF.

The chain links TRBV30 to TRBJ1-5; tentative D call: TRBD1 (5 bases). Germline-derived CDR1 and CDR2 are GTSNPN and SVGIG (reference sequence). Trimming left V 2 bases short and J 4 bases short, with 9 bases between. There are 13 residues in the CDR3. The CDR3 nucleotides are TGTGCCTGGAGTCTGACAGAGAATCAGCCCCAGCATTTT. Its protein is CAWSLTENQPQHF. The full variable domain, in which reference TRBV30 and TRBJ1-5 provide the parts outside the CDR3, is SQTIHQWPATLVQPVGSPLSLECTVEGTSNPNLYWYRQAAGRGLQLLFYSVGIGQISSEVPQNLSASRPQDRQFILSSKKLLLSDSGFYLCAWSLTENQPQHFGDGTRLSIL.

The chain joins TRBV14 to TRBJ2-7, with 7 bases identical to TRBD2. The CDR3 loop spans 10 amino acids. Germline V gene lookup returns CDR1 SGHDN and CDR2 FVKESK. Germline trimming cut 9 bases from V and 5 bases from J; bases unmatched to any gene: 1. The CDR3 nucleotides read TGTGCCAGGGGGAGGGACGAGCAGTACTTC. The encoded protein is CARGRDEQYF.

The CDR3 region is CAISAPGDGYYEQYF. In DNA, the CDR3 is TGTGCCATCAGTGCCCCCGGGGACGGCTACTACGAGCAGTACTTC. The rearrangement uses TRBV10-3 and TRBJ2-7; D may correspond to TRBD1 or TRBD2 (5 bases each). Germline V lookup: CDR1 ENHRY, CDR2 SYGVKD. Trimming removed 4 bases at V and 3 bases at J, with 16 bases between. The CDR3 covers 15 residues.

The chain couples TRBV30 to TRBJ1-4; a possible D gene is TRBD1 (5 bases). This CDR3 has 13 residues. Germline assignment: CDR1 GTSNPN and CDR2 SVGIG (reference sequence). The V end lost 2 bases, the J end lost 6 bases, and 10 bases lay between the germline ends. CDR3 protein: CAWSPREYEKLFF. CDR3 sequence (DNA): TGTGCCTGGAGTCCCAGGGAGTATGAAAAACTGTTTTTT.

The chain employs TRBV11-3 and TRBJ2-2; D is tentatively TRBD1 or TRBD2 (6 bases each). This CDR3 comprises 15 residues. CDR1 and CDR2 (germline): SGHNT, YENEEA. The ends were cut back, 5 bases at V and 6 bases at J, with 16 bases in the middle. CDR3 loop: CASSITGRRAGELFF. CDR3 in DNA: TGTGCCAGCAGCATAACAGGGAGGAGGGCCGGGGAGCTGTTTTTT.